These 13 T cell receptor beta chains share one sample of origin, sequenced in a study of T-cell memory formation after mild COVID-19. TCRdb reprocessed the 5' RACE reads via MiXCR and lists one record per CDR3 protein. This sample yields approximately 340,000 distinct CDR3 sequences, of which approximately 13% are seen a single time; about a fifth belongs to the top ten. Sample: PBMCs or a T cell subset sorted from them (not recorded which). These TCRs come from a man aged 18 to 30 who had mild COVID-19 (a few samples of this study predate the infection). Cell type and time point are not known.

This chain uses TRBV20-1 with TRBJ1-1; D remains ambiguous. The V gene's germline CDR1 is DFQATT and CDR2 SNEGSKA (reference sequence). CDR3 length: 9 residues. V dropped 0 bases and J dropped 12 bases, with 5 bases sitting between them. DNA of the CDR3: TGCAGTGCTAGAGATCCGTCTTTCTTT. It codes for CSARDPSFF.

This clonotype has more than one count but fewer than ten. This chain links TRBV7-2 with TRBJ2-7; D uncertain. CDR1 is SGHTA and CDR2 is FQGNSA in the germline V gene. The CDR3 has 12 amino acids. V shed 3 bases and J shed 2 bases, with 5 bases lying between them. CDR3 sequence: CASSLDAYEQYF. The CDR3 region has the DNA TGTGCCAGCAGCTTGGATGCCTACGAGCAGTACTTC.

The rearrangement uses TRBV11-2 and TRBJ2-5; D is tentatively TRBD1 or TRBD2 (6 bases each). The ends were cut back, 4 bases at V and 2 bases at J, with 17 bases in the middle. CDR1 is SGHAT, CDR2 FQNNGV, per germline. CDR3 length: 16 residues. The CDR3: CASSSGGSSAQETQYF. The CDR3 bases are TGTGCCAGCAGCTCCGGGGGCTCTAGCGCACAAGAGACCCAGTACTTC.

This clonotype appeared a few times. The chain joins TRBV7-3 to TRBJ2-1; 7 nucleotides match TRBD1. V trimming: 5 bases; J trimming: 0 bases; junction bases outside the gene matches: 10. The CDR3 covers 17 residues. Germline loops: CDR1 SGHTA, CDR2 FQGTGA. CDR3 DNA: TGTGCCAGCAGCGAAACAGGGGACCTCAGCTCCTACAATGAGCAGTTCTTC. Protein: CASSETGDLSSYNEQFF.

The chain has TRBV5-1 and TRBJ1-4, with no clear D. Germline CDR1 reads SGHRS; CDR2 reads YFSETQ. V gave up 2 bases and J gave up 2 bases, with 7 bases separating them. This CDR3 has 14 residues. In DNA form, the CDR3 reads TGCGCCAGCAGCTTAATGTCGACTAATGAAAAACTGTTTTTT. As protein: CASSLMSTNEKLFF. The variable domain in full, with the rest retrieved from reference TRBV5-1 and TRBJ1-4, is KAGVTQTPRYLIKTRGQQVTLSCSPISGHRSVSWYQQTPGQGLQFLFEYFSETQRNKGNFPGRFSGRQFSNSRSEMNVSTLELGDSALYLCASSLMSTNEKLFFGSGTQLSVL.

This clonotype was seen repeatedly, ten times or more. The genes are TRBV5-6 and TRBJ2-5; possible D gene TRBD1, 6 bases. CDR1 is SGHDT and CDR2 is YYEEEE in the germline V gene. Trimming took 5 bases from V and 1 from J, leaving 18 bases between them. CDR3 length equals 16 residues. The CDR3 here is CASSLGAGYPQETQYF. The CDR3 DNA reads TGTGCCAGCAGTCTGGGGGCAGGGTACCCCCAAGAGACCCAGTACTTC.

This clonotype came up a few times. In DNA form, the CDR3 reads TGTGCCAGCAGCGTAGAGGGGGCCGCCTACAATGAGCAGTTCTTC. Translated: CASSVEGAAYNEQFF. The J gene is TRBJ2-1, the V gene TRBV9, with 7 positions matching TRBD1. Germline V gene sequence: CDR1 SGDLS, CDR2 YYNGEE. This CDR3 is 15 amino acids long. The ends lost 0 bases at V and 2 bases at J; junction bases unmatched: 2.

The chain is built from TRBV12-3 or TRBV12-4 and TRBJ1-2, with D unclear. CDR3 length equals 11 residues. Trimming removed 6 bases from V and 8 bases from J, with 10 bases in between. CDR3 protein: CASRSTGGYTF. The CDR3 DNA reads TGTGCCAGCAGATCCACCGGGGGCTACACCTTC.

The J gene is TRBJ1-5, the V gene TRBV6-2 or TRBV6-3; D is possibly TRBD1 (5 bases). There are 13 residues in the CDR3. Germline V CDR1 and CDR2: MNHEY, SVGEGT. Trimming shortened V by 10 bases and J by 6 bases, and 16 bases separated the two germline ends. In DNA, the CDR3 is TGTGCCACTTGCCTTGGGGGGAGTCAGCCCCAGCATTTT. Its translation is CATCLGGSQPQHF.

CDR3 coding DNA: TGTGCCAGCAGTGAAGACGGAGGGGGCTCCTACAATGAGCAGTTCTTC. As protein: CASSEDGGGSYNEQFF. The V gene is TRBV6-1, the J gene TRBJ2-1, with D perhaps matching TRBD1 or TRBD2 (6 bases each). The V gene's germline CDR1 is MNHNS and CDR2 SASEGT. There are 16 residues in the CDR3. V was pared by 1 base and J by 0 bases, with 10 bases between.

The chain is built from TRBV10-3 and TRBJ2-7; D gene unclear. The germline gives CDR1 ENHRY, CDR2 SYGVKD. V was pared by 6 bases and J by 2 bases, with 8 bases between. The CDR3 loop spans 12 amino acids. The chain's CDR3 is CAISPSAYEQYF. CDR3 DNA: TGTGCCATCAGCCCGTCGGCCTACGAGCAGTACTTC.

The V and J genes are TRBV29-1 and TRBJ2-3; D is undetermined. Germline V gene lookup returns CDR1 SQVTM and CDR2 ANQGSEA. This CDR3 is 13 amino acids long. Trimming shortened V by 1 base and J by 3 bases, and 8 bases separated the two germline ends. CDR3: CSVEARFTDTQYF. CDR3 nucleotide sequence: TGCAGCGTTGAAGCCCGCTTTACAGATACGCAGTATTTT.

V is TRBV20-1 and J is TRBJ2-1; 8 bases align to TRBD2. J gave up 8 bases and V 3 bases, and 9 bases lay outside the gene matches. CDR1 and CDR2 (germline): DFQATT, SNEGSKA (reference sequence). The CDR3 spans 14 residues. The CDR3 nucleotides are TGCAGTGCTAGTCGGGCGGGGGGAAAGGATGAGCAGTTCTTC. The encoded protein is CSASRAGGKDEQFF.